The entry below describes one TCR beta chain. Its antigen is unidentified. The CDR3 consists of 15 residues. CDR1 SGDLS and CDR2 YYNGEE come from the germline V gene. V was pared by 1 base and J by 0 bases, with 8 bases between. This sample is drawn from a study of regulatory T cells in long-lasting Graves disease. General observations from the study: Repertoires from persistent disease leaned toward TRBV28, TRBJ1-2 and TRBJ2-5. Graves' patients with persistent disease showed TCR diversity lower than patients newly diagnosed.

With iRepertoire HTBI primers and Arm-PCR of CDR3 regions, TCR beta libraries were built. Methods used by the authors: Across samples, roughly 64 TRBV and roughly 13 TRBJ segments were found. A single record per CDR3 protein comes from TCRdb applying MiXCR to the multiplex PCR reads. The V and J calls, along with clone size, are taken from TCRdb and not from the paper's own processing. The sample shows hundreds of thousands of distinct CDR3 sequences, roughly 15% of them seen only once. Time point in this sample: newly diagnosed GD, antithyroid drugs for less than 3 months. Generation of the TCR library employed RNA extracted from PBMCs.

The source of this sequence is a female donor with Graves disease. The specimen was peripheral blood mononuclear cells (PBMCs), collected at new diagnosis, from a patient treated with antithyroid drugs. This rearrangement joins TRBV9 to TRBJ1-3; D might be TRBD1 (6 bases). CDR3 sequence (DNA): TGTGCCAGCAGCGTATCAGGGGTCTCTGGAAACACCATATATTTT. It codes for CASSVSGVSGNTIYF. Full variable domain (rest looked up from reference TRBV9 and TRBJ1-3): DSGVTQTPKHLITATGQRVTLRCSPRSGDLSVYWYQQSLDQGLQFLIQYYNGEERAKGNILERFSAQQFPDLHSELNLSSLELGDSALYFCASSVSGVSGNTIYFGEGSWLTVV.